This T cell receptor beta chain is from a study of T cells after posttransplantation cyclophosphamide (dated by TCRdb to 2016 to 2017). For the study in its entirety: T cell repertoire reconstitution was tracked by TRB sequencing after myeloablative bone marrow transplantation in which posttransplantation cyclophosphamide was used as GVHD prophylaxis. Samples from roughly 35 PTCy-treated patients, along with samples from some 17 of their related bone marrow donors, underwent antigen receptor sequencing. TRB sequencing was performed on blood from all 34 PTCy patients with 1-year posttransplant specimens. In 3 patients, up to roughly 3 additional blood samples taken between 2 and 5.2 years after transplant also underwent TRB sequencing, as did pretransplant blood from a handful of patients. Because TRA and TRB clonality were tightly correlated in 9 samples, subsequent TCR analyses were focused on TRB only. Public TRB sequences were checked against a database of over 3,600 sequences associated with responses to pathogens, tumor antigens, self-antigens and alloantigens. Summary of the overall study and its limitations: Across a few dozen patients, TRB clonality was highly associated with recipient CMV seropositivity and CMV reactivation, and diversity in PTCy patients was similar to diversity in CNI/methotrexate controls. Donor-recipient similarity was low at 1-2 months but rose over the first year, and later blood repertoires were often dominated by donor CD8+ memory clones. The TRB repertoires of T cells infiltrating skin or the GI tract showed only limited overlap with the TRB repertoires found in blood.

The CDR3 measures 13 amino acids from cysteine to phenylalanine. Only the CDR3 DNA stays, 39 bases, in frame from base 1. Sequences SGHVS (CDR1) and FQNEAQ (CDR2) are obtained from the germline V gene. V is pruned by 3 bases and J by 7 bases, leaving 2 bases of the junction without a gene match. Naive T cells were defined as viable CD3+CD4+ or CD3+CD8+ cells that were CCR7+CD45RA+CD45RO-CD95-CD27+CD28+. Related bone marrow donors provided peripheral blood samples on the day of marrow donation. Mononuclear cells from peripheral blood and bone marrow were separated by Ficoll-Hypaque density centrifugation and then cryopreserved. Sorting of CD4+ and CD8+ T cells, including naive and memory subsets, was performed by FACS on a FACSAria II. Genomic DNA was used for TRB sequencing, which was performed with the immunoSEQ assay at survey resolution or with the hsTCRB kit. In the authors' own workflow: The immunoSEQ software was used for initial read processing, and the LymphoSeq R package was used for repertoire analyses. Clonality was calculated as 1 minus normalized Shannon entropy, and the Gini coefficient was also calculated for each TRB dataset. Phenotypes of unsorted samples were inferred by mapping TRB sequences from sorted subsets of the recipient or donor onto the same recipient's unsorted samples. The clones in this table, taken by TCRdb from immuneACCESS, are in-frame only. Not every clone is retained; where verified, under half of the shortfall comes from an unresolved V gene, and the cause of the rest is unknown. For V, J and clone size, that table is used; D and trimming come from the DNA. This sample gives about 22,000 clones in total; 95% to 98% of them show up just once. 0.1% to 0.15% of the sample comes from the top ten.

Regarding this clone: Its specific antigen is unknown. It has no much larger one-base neighbor in the sample; base qualities were not kept.

What was sequenced was naive CD4+ T cells sorted from PBMCs. The chain couples TRBV7-8 to TRBJ2-1, with 8 bases matching TRBD2. The source is a middle-aged man in good health, CMV-negative, and a related stem cell transplant donor. The DNA sequence is TGTGCCAGCAGCTTTGGCGGGGGGAATGAGCAGTTCTTC. This codes for CASSFGGGNEQFF.